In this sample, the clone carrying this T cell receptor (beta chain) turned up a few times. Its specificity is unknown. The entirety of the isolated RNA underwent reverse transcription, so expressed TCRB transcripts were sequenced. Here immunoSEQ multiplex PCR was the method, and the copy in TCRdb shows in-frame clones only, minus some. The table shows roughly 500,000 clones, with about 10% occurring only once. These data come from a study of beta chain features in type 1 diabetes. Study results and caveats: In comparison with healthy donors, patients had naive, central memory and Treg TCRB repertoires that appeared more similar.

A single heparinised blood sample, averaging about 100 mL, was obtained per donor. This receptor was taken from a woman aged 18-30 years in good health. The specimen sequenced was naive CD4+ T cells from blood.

In DNA form, the CDR3 reads TGTGCCAGCAGTCCCTTCGGGGAGGGTGAAAAACTGTTTTTT. Protein sequence: CASSPFGEGEKLFF. The chain employs TRBV28 and TRBJ1-4; D uncertain. V was pared by 5 bases and J by 7 bases, with 14 bases between. Germline loops: CDR1 MDHEN, CDR2 SYDVKM. The CDR3 covers 14 residues.